This TCR beta chain originates from a study of shared clonotypes between healthy human individuals. Positive CCR7 selection of CD45RO-negative cells yielded the naive CD8 cells, and terminally differentiated effector memory CD45RA+ cells were excluded. Whole-study findings and limits: Larger estimated richness was generally recorded for naive subsets relative to memory subsets.

With V trimmed by 2 bases and J by 8 bases, 16 bases remained unmatched. The CDR3 contains 18 residues. Germline V lookup: CDR1 WNHNN, CDR2 SYGVQD (reference sequence). Repertoires were generated with immunoSEQ multiplex PCR, while TCRdb's copy carries only in-frame clones and drops some. Of about 2.1 million clones listed, about 92% are singletons. Of note for this clone: Its cognate antigen is unknown.

The rearrangement joins TRBV10-1 to TRBJ2-1; 9 bases agree with TRBD2. The source of this sequence is a man younger than 35 in good health. Some clones in this sample may be carry-over from other donors' samples. The sequenced sample consisted of naive CD8+ T cells from PBMCs. The chain's CDR3 is CASSELDFAGGPGDEQFF. The CDR3 DNA sequence: TGCGCCAGCAGTGAGCTGGACTTCGCGGGAGGGCCAGGAGATGAGCAGTTCTTC.